This entry lists 15 T cell receptor beta chains sequenced from one sample in a study of beta chain features in type 1 diabetes. The study's findings and limits: All four CD4+ subsets from Type 1 diabetes patients carried moderately but significantly shorter TCRB CDR3s.

Their antigens remain unidentified. Since all of the isolated RNA was reverse transcribed, expressed TCRB transcripts were what got sequenced. The table came from immunoSEQ multiplex PCR; TCRdb's copy has only in-frame clones and leaves some out. The table records 500,000 to 800,000 clones, around 12% of them present only once. The material sequenced was naive CD4+ T cells from blood. The receptors here all came from a man aged 25-40 years with type 1 diabetes.

The sample holds a few counts of this clone. The V call is TRBV7-8, the J call TRBJ2-5; no firm D call. The CDR3 extends over 13 amino acids. Germline CDR1 reads SGHVS; CDR2 reads FQNEAQ. With 1 base removed from V and 0 bases from J, the gap between germline ends came to 3 bases. In DNA, the CDR3 is TGTGCCAGCAGCTTAGGTTACCAAGAGACCCAGTACTTC. This sequence encodes CASSLGYQETQYF.

This clone has more than one count but fewer than ten. The chain employs TRBV7-2 and TRBJ2-5; D gene ambiguous. CDR3 length: 14 residues. In germline, CDR1 is SGHTA, CDR2 FQGNSA. V was cut by 4 bases and J by 1 base, with 10 bases left in between. The CDR3 region has the DNA TGTGCCAGCAGCTCTCAAGGCTTCCAAGAGACCCAGTACTTC. Translated, it gives CASSSQGFQETQYF. Combining the CDR3 with reference TRBV7-2 and TRBJ2-5 gives the whole variable domain GAGVSQSPSNKVTEKGKDVELRCDPISGHTALYWYRQSLGQGLEFLIYFQGNSAPDKSGLPSDRFSAERTGGSVSTLTIQRTQQEDSAVYLCASSSQGFQETQYFGPGTRLLVL.

This clone was seen more than once but under ten times. The chain employs TRBV6-6 and TRBJ1-2; 8 positions match TRBD1. The CDR3 is made up of 15 amino acids. Germline V gene lookup returns CDR1 MNHNY and CDR2 SVGAGI (reference sequence). Trimming took 2 bases from V and 6 from J; bases not matched to a gene: 8. CDR3 in amino acids: CASSYEWTGYNGYTF. The CDR3, as DNA: TGTGCCAGCAGTTACGAGTGGACAGGGTACAATGGCTACACCTTC.

This clone has just a few counts. V and J are TRBV28 and TRBJ1-2, with a tentative D call TRBD1 (6 bases). Germline CDR1 is MDHEN and CDR2 is SYDVKM. Trimming cost V 6 bases and J 2 bases, with 16 bases left between them. The CDR3 extends over 15 amino acids. The CDR3 here is CASRRRSQGNYGYTF. DNA for the CDR3: TGTGCCAGCAGGCGTCGATCACAGGGAAACTATGGCTACACCTTC.

This clone showed up just a few times. This chain links TRBV2 with TRBJ1-2; 11 bases match TRBD1. The ends lost 4 bases at V and 4 bases at J; junction bases unmatched: 5. Germline assignment: CDR1 SNHLY and CDR2 FYNNEI. The CDR3 length is 15 residues. CDR3 nucleotides: TGTGCCAGCAGTGGGACAGGGGGCGCAAGCTATGGCTACACCTTC. This translates into CASSGTGGASYGYTF.

The genes are TRBV4-3 and TRBJ1-2, with TRBD1 as a possible D gene (6 bases). Germline-derived CDR1 and CDR2 are LGHNA and YSLEER. CDR3 length: 15 residues. V dropped 0 bases and J dropped 4 bases, with 12 bases sitting between them. CDR3 loop: CASSQETGAVYGYTF. CDR3 bases: TGCGCCAGCAGCCAAGAAACGGGGGCGGTCTATGGCTACACCTTC.

The chain employs TRBV2 and TRBJ2-1; TRBD1 aligns across 7 bases. This CDR3 is 13 amino acids long. The ends lost 8 bases at V and 4 bases at J; junction bases unmatched: 5. Germline V gene sequence: CDR1 SNHLY, CDR2 FYNNEI. CDR3 sequence: CASQGTAYNEQFF. DNA for the CDR3: TGTGCCAGCCAGGGGACAGCTTACAATGAGCAGTTCTTC.

The J gene is TRBJ1-2, the V gene TRBV27; no reliable D call. Trimming removed 6 bases from V and 2 bases from J, with 10 bases in between. The CDR3 contains 13 residues. The germline V gene has CDR1 MNHEY and CDR2 SMNVEV (reference sequence). In DNA form, the CDR3 reads TGTGCCAGCAGCTCTTTACTGAACTATGGCTACACCTTC. It is translated as CASSSLLNYGYTF.

This sequence joins TRBV4-3 and TRBJ2-7; D is perhaps TRBD1 or TRBD2 (6 bases each). Trimming left V 0 bases short and J 4 bases short, with 13 bases between. The CDR3 sequence is 15 residues long. Germline V gives CDR1 LGHNA, CDR2 YSLEER. CDR3 sequence: CASSQETRGPYEQYF. The CDR3 nucleotides read TGCGCCAGCAGCCAAGAAACCCGGGGGCCGTACGAGCAGTACTTC.

This clone was observed a few times. This sequence joins TRBV6-6 and TRBJ1-5; D gene unclear. CDR3 size: 16 residues. CDR1 is MNHNY and CDR2 is SVGAGI in the germline V gene (reference sequence). V lost 4 bases to trimming and J lost 3 bases, with 16 bases between them. In DNA, the CDR3 is TGTGCCAGCAGTTCGATCGGCACTTCCAACAATCAGCCCCAGCATTTT. Translating it yields CASSSIGTSNNQPQHF.

In this sample, this clone turned up a few times. V is TRBV4-3 and J is TRBJ2-5; 7 positions match TRBD1. The CDR3 sequence is 17 residues long. V lost 0 bases to trimming and J lost 0 bases; unmatched junction nucleotides: 7. Germline-derived CDR1 and CDR2 are LGHNA and YSLEER. CDR3 sequence (DNA): TGCGCCAGCAGCCAAGATTTTGCCGGGACAGACCAAGAGACCCAGTACTTC. Protein sequence: CASSQDFAGTDQETQYF.

A few counts support this clone. The chain employs TRBV2 and TRBJ2-3, with 11 bases lining up with TRBD2. Unmatched junction bases numbered 7, after V lost 6 bases and J lost 5 bases. Germline CDR1 and CDR2: SNHLY and FYNNEI. This CDR3 is built from 15 residues. The CDR3, as DNA: TGTGCCAGCAGGACTAGCGGGACTAAGGAAGATACGCAGTATTTT. Translating it yields CASRTSGTKEDTQYF.

The sample holds a few counts of this clone. Here the CDR3 reads CASSLIAGYLYEQYF. The CDR3 DNA reads TGTGCCAGCAGCTTAATTGCAGGGTATCTTTACGAGCAGTACTTC. The chain is built from TRBV7-2 and TRBJ2-7; D is possibly TRBD1 (5 bases). CDR3 length: 15 residues. With 2 bases removed from V and 4 bases from J, the gap between germline ends came to 15 bases. The V gene's germline CDR1 is SGHTA and CDR2 FQGNSA.

As DNA, the CDR3 is TGCAGCGTTGTAGGGGACAGGAGTACAGATACGCAGTATTTT. Residues: CSVVGDRSTDTQYF. The chain combines TRBV29-1 with TRBJ2-3, with 8 positions matching TRBD1. This CDR3 region has 14 residues. Unmatched junction bases numbered 6, after V lost 4 bases and J lost 3 bases. Germline CDR1 reads SQVTM; CDR2 reads ANQGSEA.

V is TRBV7-9 and J is TRBJ1-2; 8 positions agree with TRBD1. The CDR3 has 14 amino acids. Germline V lookup: CDR1 SEHNR, CDR2 FQNEAQ (reference sequence). V lost 5 bases and J lost 4; bases outside the gene matches: 6. The CDR3 sequence: CASSLGQVIYGYTF. CDR3 nucleotides: TGTGCCAGCAGCCTGGGACAGGTTATCTATGGCTACACCTTC.